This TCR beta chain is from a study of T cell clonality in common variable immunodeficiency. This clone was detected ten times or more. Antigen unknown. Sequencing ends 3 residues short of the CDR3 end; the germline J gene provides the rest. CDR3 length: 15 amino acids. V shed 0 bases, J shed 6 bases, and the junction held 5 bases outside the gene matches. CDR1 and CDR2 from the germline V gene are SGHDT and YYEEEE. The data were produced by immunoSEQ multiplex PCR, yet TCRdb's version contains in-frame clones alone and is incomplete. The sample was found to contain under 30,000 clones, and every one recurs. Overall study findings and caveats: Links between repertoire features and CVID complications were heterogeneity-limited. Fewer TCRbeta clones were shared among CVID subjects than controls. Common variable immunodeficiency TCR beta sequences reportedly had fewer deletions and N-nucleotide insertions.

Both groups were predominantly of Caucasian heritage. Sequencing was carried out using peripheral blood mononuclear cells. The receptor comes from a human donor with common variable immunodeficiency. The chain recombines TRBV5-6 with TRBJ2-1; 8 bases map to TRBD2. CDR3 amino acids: CASSLVGLVGNEQFF. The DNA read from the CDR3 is TGTGCCAGCAGCTTGGTGGGACTAGTAGGCAATGAG.